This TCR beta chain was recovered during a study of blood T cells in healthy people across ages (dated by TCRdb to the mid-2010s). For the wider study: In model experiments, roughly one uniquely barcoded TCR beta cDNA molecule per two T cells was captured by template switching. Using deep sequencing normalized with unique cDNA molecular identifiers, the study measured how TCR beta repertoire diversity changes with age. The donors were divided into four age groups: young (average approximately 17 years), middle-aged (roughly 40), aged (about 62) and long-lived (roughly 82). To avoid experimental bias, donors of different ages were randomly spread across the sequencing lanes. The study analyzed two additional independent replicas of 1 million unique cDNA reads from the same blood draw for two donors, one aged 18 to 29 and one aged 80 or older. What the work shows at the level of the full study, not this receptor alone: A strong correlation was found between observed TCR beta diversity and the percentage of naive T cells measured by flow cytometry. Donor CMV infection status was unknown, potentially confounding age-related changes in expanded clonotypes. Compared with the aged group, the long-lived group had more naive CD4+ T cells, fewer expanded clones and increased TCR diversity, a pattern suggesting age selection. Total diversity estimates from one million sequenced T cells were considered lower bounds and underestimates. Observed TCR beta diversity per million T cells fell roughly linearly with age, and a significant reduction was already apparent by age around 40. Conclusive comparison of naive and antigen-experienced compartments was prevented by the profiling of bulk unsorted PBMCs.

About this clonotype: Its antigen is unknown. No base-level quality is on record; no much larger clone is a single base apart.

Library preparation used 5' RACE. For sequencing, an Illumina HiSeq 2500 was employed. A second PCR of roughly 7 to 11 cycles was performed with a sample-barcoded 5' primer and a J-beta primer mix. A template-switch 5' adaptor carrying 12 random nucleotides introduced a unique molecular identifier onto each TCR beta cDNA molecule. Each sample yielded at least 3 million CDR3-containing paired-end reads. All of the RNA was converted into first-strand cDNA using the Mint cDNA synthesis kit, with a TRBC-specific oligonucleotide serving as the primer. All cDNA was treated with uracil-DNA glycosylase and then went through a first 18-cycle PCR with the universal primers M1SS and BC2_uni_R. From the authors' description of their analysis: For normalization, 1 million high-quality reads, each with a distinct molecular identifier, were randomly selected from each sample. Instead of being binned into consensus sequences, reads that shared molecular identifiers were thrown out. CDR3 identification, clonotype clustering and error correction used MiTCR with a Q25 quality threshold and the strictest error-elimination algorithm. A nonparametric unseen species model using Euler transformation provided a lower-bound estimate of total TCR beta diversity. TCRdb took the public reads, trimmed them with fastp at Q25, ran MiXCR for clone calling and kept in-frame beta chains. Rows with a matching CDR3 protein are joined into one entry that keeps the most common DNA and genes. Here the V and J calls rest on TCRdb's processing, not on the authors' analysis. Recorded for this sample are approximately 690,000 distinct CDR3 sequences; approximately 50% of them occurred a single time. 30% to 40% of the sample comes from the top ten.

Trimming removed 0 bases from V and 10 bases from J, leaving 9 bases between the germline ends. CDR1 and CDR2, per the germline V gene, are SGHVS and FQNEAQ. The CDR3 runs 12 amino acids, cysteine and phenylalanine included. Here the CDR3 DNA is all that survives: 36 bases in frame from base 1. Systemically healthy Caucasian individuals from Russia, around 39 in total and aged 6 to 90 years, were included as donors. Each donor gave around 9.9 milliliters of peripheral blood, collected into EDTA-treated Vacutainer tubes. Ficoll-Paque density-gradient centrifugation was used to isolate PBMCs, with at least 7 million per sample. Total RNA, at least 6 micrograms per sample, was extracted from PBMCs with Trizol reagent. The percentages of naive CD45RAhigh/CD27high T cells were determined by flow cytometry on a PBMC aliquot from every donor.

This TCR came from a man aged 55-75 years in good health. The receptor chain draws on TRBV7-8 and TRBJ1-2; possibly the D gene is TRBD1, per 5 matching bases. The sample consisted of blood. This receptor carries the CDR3 CASSLASGHYTF. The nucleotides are TGTGCCAGCAGCTTAGCGAGTGGACACTACACCTTC.